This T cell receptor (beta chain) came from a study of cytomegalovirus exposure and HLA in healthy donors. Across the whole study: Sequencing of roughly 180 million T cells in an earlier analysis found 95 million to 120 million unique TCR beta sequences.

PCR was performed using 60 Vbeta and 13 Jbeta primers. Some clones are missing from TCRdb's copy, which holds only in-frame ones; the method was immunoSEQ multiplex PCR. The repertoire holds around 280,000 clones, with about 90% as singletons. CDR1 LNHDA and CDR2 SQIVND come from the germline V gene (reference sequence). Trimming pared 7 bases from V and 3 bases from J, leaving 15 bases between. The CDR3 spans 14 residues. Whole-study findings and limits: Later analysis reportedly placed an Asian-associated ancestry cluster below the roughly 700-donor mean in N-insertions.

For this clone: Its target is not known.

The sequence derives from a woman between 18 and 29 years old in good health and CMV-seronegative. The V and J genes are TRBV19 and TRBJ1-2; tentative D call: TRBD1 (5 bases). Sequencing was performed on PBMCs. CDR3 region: CASIPVGRDYGYTF. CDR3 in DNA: TGTGCCAGTATCCCAGTCGGCAGGGACTATGGCTACACCTTC.